The rows below give T cell receptor beta chains drawn from one sample of a study of T cell responses to AZD1222 COVID-19 vaccine. The table came from immunoSEQ multiplex PCR; TCRdb's copy has only in-frame clones and leaves some out. Of about 70,000 clones listed, approximately 90% were seen once; the top ten hold about 3%. The sequencing used peripheral blood, collected 28 days after the second AZD1222 dose. These receptor sequences come from an adult who received the AZD1222 COVID-19 vaccine. CDR3s include the opening cysteine and the closing phenylalanine or tryptophan. The order of the fields is J gene, D gene, V gene, clone size, CDR3 DNA, CDR3 protein. D genes are given only for firm matches. Clone size is given for some rows only: seen once, a few or many times, or a class if the clone is expanded.

>TRBJ1-5|NA|TRBV18|NA
TGTGCCAGCTCATTGGGGCAGGATAGCAATCAGCCCCAGCATTTT
CASSLGQDSNQPQHF
>TRBJ1-2|NA|TRBV12-1|NA
TGTGCCAGCAGCTTCACCGGGACAGGCTACACCTTC
CASSFTGTGYTF
>TRBJ1-4|NA|TRBV11-1|NA
TGTGCCAGCAGCTCTGACTACGGGAATGAAAAACTGTTTTTT
CASSSDYGNEKLFF
>TRBJ1-4|TRBD1|TRBV4-3|NA
TGCGCCAGCAGCCCACCGGGGACAGGAAATGAAAAACTGTTTTTT
CASSPPGTGNEKLFF
>TRBJ2-1|NA|TRBV11-3|NA
TGTGCCAGCAGCGGCAGGGGAAGTGCGGGCAATGAGCAGTTCTTC
CASSGRGSAGNEQFF
>TRBJ2-2|NA|TRBV18|NA
TGTGCCAGCTCACAAGACAGGTGGAACACCGGGGAGCTGTTTTTT
CASSQDRWNTGELFF
>TRBJ1-6|NA|TRBV9|NA
TGTGCCAGCAGCGCTGACTTGGGCCGGTCACCCCTCCACTTT
CASSADLGRSPLHF
>TRBJ1-1|NA|TRBV18|NA
TGTGCCAGCTCACCACTTCAGGGGAACACTGAAGCTTTCTTT
CASSPLQGNTEAFF
>TRBJ2-7|NA|TRBV3-1/TRBV3-2|NA
TGTGCCAGCAGCCAACGAACCTACGAGCAGTACTTC
CASSQRTYEQYF
>TRBJ1-1|NA|TRBV27|NA
TGTGCCAGCAGTTTGAACAGGAAATCGACCTCCGCTTTCTTT
CASSLNRKSTSAFF
>TRBJ2-7|NA|TRBV7-9|NA
TGTGCCAGCAGCGAAACGGGCTCTGCGGGGGAGCAGTACTTC
CASSETGSAGEQYF
>TRBJ2-3|NA|TRBV21-1|NA
TGTGCCAGAGTCCATAAAAGTTATACGCAGTATTTT
CARVHKSYTQYF
>TRBJ1-1|TRBD1|TRBV7-2|NA
TGTGCCAGCAGCATCTACAGGGGAGGGACTGAAGCTTTCTTT
CASSIYRGGTEAFF
>TRBJ1-1|TRBD1|TRBV7-8|NA
TGTGCCAGCAGCTACGGGACAGTGAACACTGAAGCTTTCTTT
CASSYGTVNTEAFF
>TRBJ2-3|NA|TRBV19|NA
TGTGCCAGTAGTATTGGATGGGCAGGGGGGGGAGCGGATACGCAGTATTTT
CASSIGWAGGGADTQYF
>TRBJ2-3|NA|TRBV30|NA
TGTGCCTGGAGTGTACAAGCATTAGATACGCAGTATTTT
CAWSVQALDTQYF
>TRBJ1-3|NA|TRBV11-2|NA
TGTGCCAGCAGCTTCTCTGATGCTTCTGGAAACACCATATATTTT
CASSFSDASGNTIYF
>TRBJ1-5|NA|TRBV24-1|once
TGTGCCACCAGTGAGGGGCAGGGGACACCATCGGATCAGCCCCAGCATTTT
CATSEGQGTPSDQPQHF
>TRBJ1-6|TRBD1|TRBV9|NA
TGTGCCAGCAGGTCACCGGGACAGGATAATTCACCCCTCCACTTT
CASRSPGQDNSPLHF
>TRBJ2-5|NA|TRBV2|NA
TGTGCCAGCAGTGAAGCTGGGCAGGGCCGGGGGGAGACCCAGTACTTC
CASSEAGQGRGETQYF
>TRBJ2-1|NA|TRBV7-8|NA
TGTGCCAGTTTGCGAGGGGGGCTCGACAATGAGCAGTTCTTC
CASLRGGLDNEQFF
>TRBJ1-5|NA|TRBV7-8|NA
TGTGCCAGCAGCCGCCAGCCGGGGGGCCGGCAGCCCCAGCATTTT
CASSRQPGGRQPQHF
>TRBJ2-1|NA|TRBV11-2|once
TGTGCCAGCAGCCCCTGGACAGCTCAAACGGGCAATGAGCAGTTCTTC
CASSPWTAQTGNEQFF
>TRBJ2-1|NA|TRBV5-4|NA
TGTGCCAGCAGCTGGGGGAACACGGGTTACAATGAGCAGTTCTTC
CASSWGNTGYNEQFF
>TRBJ1-1|TRBD1|TRBV4-2|few
TGTGCCAGCAGGCCGGGACAGGGGTTGGGGAACACTGAAGCTTTCTTT
CASRPGQGLGNTEAFF
>TRBJ1-1|NA|TRBV12-3/TRBV12-4|few
TGTGCCAGCAGTTTATACGTGGAAGCTTTCTTT
CASSLYVEAFF
>TRBJ2-7|TRBD2|TRBV30|NA
TGTGCCTGGACCCGGGGGGGCGTAACCTACGAGCAGTACTTC
CAWTRGGVTYEQYF
>TRBJ1-5|NA|TRBV12-3/TRBV12-4|NA
TGTGCCAGCAGTTTAAGAAATCAGCCCCAGCATTTT
CASSLRNQPQHF
>TRBJ2-2|NA|TRBV6-5|NA
TGTGCCAGCAGTTACGGTAGCGCCGGGACCGGGGAGCTGTTTTTT
CASSYGSAGTGELFF
>TRBJ2-2|NA|TRBV6-5|NA
TGTGCCAGCACCGCCCCAACCGGGGAGCTGTTTTTT
CASTAPTGELFF
>TRBJ2-3|TRBD2|TRBV13|NA
TGTGCCAGCAGCCTTAACGGGGGGGCCCCAGATACGCAGTATTTT
CASSLNGGAPDTQYF
>TRBJ1-4|NA|TRBV9|NA
TGTGCCAGCAGCGCCCGGGCTGGTGGGTGGGCTAATGAAAAACTGTTTTTT
CASSARAGGWANEKLFF
>TRBJ1-4|NA|TRBV30|NA
TGTGCCTGGGCAGCAGGGACTAATGAAAAACTGTTTTTT
CAWAAGTNEKLFF
>TRBJ2-3|NA|TRBV7-6|NA
TGTGCCAGCAGCGGCGCATCTTGGGTTAGCACAGATACGCAGTATTTT
CASSGASWVSTDTQYF
>TRBJ1-2|NA|TRBV29-1|NA
TGCAGCGTTGGACGGGAGTGGCTGGGCTATGGCTACACCTTC
CSVGREWLGYGYTF
>TRBJ1-1|NA|TRBV6-4|NA
TGTGCCAGCAGGGATGGCCAGAACACTGAAGCTTTCTTT
CASRDGQNTEAFF
>TRBJ1-1|NA|TRBV27|NA
TGTGCCAGCAGTTTCCAATCAGCCGCTGAAGCTTTCTTT
CASSFQSAAEAFF
>TRBJ2-1|NA|TRBV7-3|once
TGTGCCAGCAGCCCAGGGGGGAATGAGCAGTTCTTC
CASSPGGNEQFF
>TRBJ2-1|NA|TRBV7-9|NA
TGTGCCAGCAGCGAGGTCGCCTACAATGAGCAGTTCTTC
CASSEVAYNEQFF
>TRBJ2-5|NA|TRBV7-3|NA
TGTGCCAGCAGCTTAGAGGGGACACTACAAGAGACCCAGTACTTC
CASSLEGTLQETQYF
>TRBJ1-1|NA|TRBV19|NA
TGTGCCAGTAGTATCGGTCACTACACTGAAGCTTTCTTT
CASSIGHYTEAFF
>TRBJ1-1|TRBD1|TRBV5-1|many
TGCGCCAGCAGCTCGGACAGGGGCCAAACTGAAGCTTTCTTT
CASSSDRGQTEAFF
>TRBJ2-1|NA|TRBV9|NA
TGTGCCAGCAGCGTAGTTGGGACTCCCTACAATGAGCAGTTCTTC
CASSVVGTPYNEQFF
>TRBJ2-3|NA|TRBV29-1|NA
TGCAGCGTTGGGCGCGGACTTGACACAGATACGCAGTATTTT
CSVGRGLDTDTQYF
>TRBJ2-2|NA|TRBV6-4|once
TGTGCCAGCAGTGTGGATGGCGGGGAGCTGTTTTTT
CASSVDGGELFF
>TRBJ2-3|NA|TRBV5-4|NA
TGTGCCAGCAGCTTGTCGACCTACGGCACAGATACGCAGTATTTT
CASSLSTYGTDTQYF
>TRBJ1-2|NA|TRBV5-1|NA
TGCGCCAGCAGCTTGAGAGAGGGCCCGGGAAGCTATGGCTACACCTTC
CASSLREGPGSYGYTF
>TRBJ1-2|NA|TRBV5-1|NA
TGCGCCAGCAGCTTGTTAGGGGCAACTAACTATGGCTACACCTTC
CASSLLGATNYGYTF
>TRBJ1-4|NA|TRBV6-5|NA
TGTGCCACCGGCCCGGGCACTAATGAAAAACTGTTTTTT
CATGPGTNEKLFF
>TRBJ2-1|TRBD2|TRBV5-1|NA
TGCGCCAGCGAGGTCGGGACTAGCGGGCCTAGCAATGAGCAGTTCTTC
CASEVGTSGPSNEQFF
>TRBJ1-4|NA|TRBV19|NA
TGTGCCAGTAGTATTGGTCTTGAAAAACTGTTTTTT
CASSIGLEKLFF
>TRBJ2-4|NA|TRBV2|NA
TGTGCCAGCAGTGAATCTGAAGGGCAGTCGCTAGCCAAAAACATTCAGTACTTC
CASSESEGQSLAKNIQYF
>TRBJ2-7|TRBD1|TRBV6-5|NA
TGTGCCAGCAGTTCCGGGACAGGGACCTACGAGCAGTACTTC
CASSSGTGTYEQYF